A single sample is the source of the 20 T cell receptor beta chains below, sequenced in a study of cytomegalovirus exposure and HLA in healthy donors. A multiplex PCR was run with 60 Vbeta primers and 13 Jbeta primers. This table comes from immunoSEQ multiplex PCR, and its TCRdb copy is limited to in-frame clones, with some not included. The repertoire holds about 200,000 clones, with around nine tenths as singletons. Input material: PBMCs. All receptors derive from a woman aged 30 to 39 in good health and CMV-seronegative.

The chain joins TRBV7-9 to TRBJ2-4; 9 positions agree with TRBD1. Germline V gene sequence: CDR1 SEHNR, CDR2 FQNEAQ (reference sequence). The CDR3 length is 11 residues. With 3 bases clipped from V and 16 bases from J, the junction kept 4 bases outside the gene matches. The CDR3 nucleotides read TGTGCCAGCAGCTTCGACAGGGGGGTTTACTTC. It is translated as CASSFDRGVYF. Full variable domain (rest looked up from reference TRBV7-9 and TRBJ2-4): DTGVSQNPRHKITKRGQNVTFRCDPISEHNRLYWYRQTLGQGPEFLTYFQNEAQLEKSRLLSDRFSAERPKGSFSTLEIQRTEQGDSAMYLCASSFDRGVYFGAGTRLSVL.

This sequence joins TRBV11-3 and TRBJ2-3, with 15 nucleotides matching TRBD2. Germline lookup yields CDR1 SGHNT and CDR2 YENEEA. J gave up 2 bases and V 4 bases, and 7 bases lay outside the gene matches. There are 18 residues in the CDR3. The CDR3: CASSSGLAGGILTDTQYF. DNA for the CDR3: TGTGCCAGCAGCTCGGGACTAGCGGGGGGAATCCTCACAGATACGCAGTATTTT.

The chain has TRBV5-8 and TRBJ1-5; D is unresolved. Germline lookup yields CDR1 SGHTS and CDR2 YDEGEE. The CDR3 extends over 12 amino acids. V lost 3 bases and J lost 4, with 5 bases in between. The CDR3: CASSYRNQPQHF. The CDR3 DNA reads TGTGCCAGCAGCTACAGAAATCAGCCCCAGCATTTT.

This clone was seen a handful of times. The chain couples TRBV5-6 to TRBJ1-2, with 7 positions matching TRBD1. V trimming: 5 bases; J trimming: 0 bases; junction bases outside the gene matches: 4. This CDR3 spans 14 amino acids. From germline, CDR1 is SGHDT and CDR2 YYEEEE. Written as DNA, the CDR3 is TGTGCCAGCAGGTGGGGACAGTCTAACTATGGCTACACCTTC. Its translation: CASRWGQSNYGYTF.

The chain employs TRBV5-1 and TRBJ2-3, with D possibly being TRBD1 (5 bases). The CDR3 has 16 amino acids. The V and J ends lost 4 bases and 6 bases respectively, with 21 bases between them. The germline V gene encodes CDR1 SGHRS and CDR2 YFSETQ. As DNA, the CDR3 is TGCGCCAGCAGCGCCAGGGTCCGGTCTTTGTCGGATACGCAGTATTTT. It translates to CASSARVRSLSDTQYF.

In DNA, the CDR3 is TGTGCCAGCAGGAAAAGGACAGGGTACGCAACTAATGAAAAACTGTTTTTT. This codes for CASRKRTGYATNEKLFF. The rearrangement links TRBV27 to TRBJ1-4, with 8 positions matching TRBD1. The V gene end was trimmed by 6 bases and the J gene end by 0 bases; junction bases not matched to a gene: 9. Germline-derived CDR1 and CDR2 are MNHEY and SMNVEV (reference sequence). This CDR3 region has 17 residues. The full variable domain, completed using reference TRBV27 and TRBJ1-4, is EAQVTQNPRYLITVTGKKLTVTCSQNMNHEYMSWYRQDPGLGLRQIYYSMNVEVTDKGDVPEGYKVSRKEKRNFPLILESPSPNQTSLYFCASRKRTGYATNEKLFFGSGTQLSVL.

The J gene is TRBJ2-2, the V gene TRBV5-8, with 7 bases fitting TRBD2. The CDR3 is made up of 17 amino acids. Germline trimming cut 1 base from V and 5 bases from J; bases unmatched to any gene: 11. Germline CDR1 and CDR2: SGHTS and YDEGEE. The CDR3 spells CASSLFVLAGETGELFF. In DNA form, the CDR3 reads TGTGCCAGCAGCTTGTTCGTTCTGGCGGGAGAAACCGGGGAGCTGTTTTTT.

This chain's CDR3 is CASSQAWGDGELFF. The CDR3 DNA reads TGCGCCAGCAGCCAAGCTTGGGGGGACGGGGAGCTGTTTTTT. The chain uses TRBV5-1 and TRBJ2-2, with a weak D call TRBD2 (6 bases). CDR3 length: 14 amino acids. Between the trimmed V and J ends, which lost 4 bases and 7 bases, there was a span of 14 bases. CDR1 is SGHRS and CDR2 is YFSETQ in the germline V gene. The entire variable domain, with the rest obtained from reference TRBV5-1 and TRBJ2-2, is as follows: KAGVTQTPRYLIKTRGQQVTLSCSPISGHRSVSWYQQTPGQGLQFLFEYFSETQRNKGNFPGRFSGRQFSNSRSEMNVSTLELGDSALYLCASSQAWGDGELFFGEGSRLTVL.

The chain uses TRBV7-9 and TRBJ2-3, with D perhaps TRBD2 (5 bases). This CDR3 has 14 residues. Trimming took off 5 bases at V and 6 bases at J, with 15 bases between the two ends. Germline lookup yields CDR1 SEHNR and CDR2 FQNEAQ (reference sequence). CDR3 loop: CASSRGSSFDTQYF. The CDR3 nucleotides are TGTGCCAGCAGCCGAGGGAGTAGCTTTGATACGCAGTATTTT.

The V and J genes are TRBV11-2 and TRBJ2-2, with TRBD2 matching over 7 bases. Per the germline V gene, CDR1 is SGHAT and CDR2 is FQNNGV. The junction had 8 bases not matched to a gene; V was cut back by 4 bases and J by 3 bases. This CDR3 is 16 amino acids long. CDR3 DNA: TGTGCCAGCAGCTATGGACATACTAGCGACACCGGGGAGCTGTTTTTT. Residues: CASSYGHTSDTGELFF. The full variable domain, rest sourced from reference TRBV11-2 and TRBJ2-2, is EAGVAQSPRYKIIEKRQSVAFWCNPISGHATLYWYQQILGQGPKLLIQFQNNGVVDDSQLPKDRFSAERLKGVDSTLKIQPAKLEDSAVYLCASSYGHTSDTGELFFGEGSRLTVL.

The chain joins TRBV9 to TRBJ1-4; the match to TRBD1 covers 8 bases. This CDR3 is built from 15 residues. The trim removed 4 bases at V and 6 bases at J, leaving 8 bases unmatched. In germline, CDR1 is SGDLS, CDR2 YYNGEE. The CDR3 here is CASSPRTGFDEKLFF. The CDR3 region has the DNA TGTGCCAGCAGCCCCAGGACAGGGTTTGATGAAAAACTGTTTTTT.

The V and J genes are TRBV28 and TRBJ2-1, with 13 bases fitting TRBD2. The CDR3 has 19 amino acids. CDR1 and CDR2 (germline): MDHEN, SYDVKM. The trim removed 4 bases at V and 0 bases at J, leaving 9 bases unmatched. The CDR3 sequence is CASSSPGTSGMSSYNEQFF. CDR3 sequence (DNA): TGTGCCAGCAGTTCACCCGGGACTAGCGGGATGAGCTCCTACAATGAGCAGTTCTTC. The whole variable domain, filled in from reference TRBV28 and TRBJ2-1, reads DVKVTQSSRYLVKRTGEKVFLECVQDMDHENMFWYRQDPGLGLRLIYFSYDVKMKEKGDIPEGYSVSREKKERFSLILESASTNQTSMYLCASSSPGTSGMSSYNEQFFGPGTRLTVL.

The chain combines TRBV9 with TRBJ2-7, with D maybe TRBD1 (6 bases). This CDR3 comprises 15 residues. V shed 0 bases and J shed 0 bases, with 10 bases lying between them. Germline V CDR1 and CDR2: SGDLS, YYNGEE. CDR3 in amino acids: CASSVGDISSYEQYF. The CDR3 region has the DNA TGTGCCAGCAGCGTAGGGGACATTAGCTCCTACGAGCAGTACTTC. Based on the CDR3 plus reference TRBV9 and TRBJ2-7, the full variable domain is DSGVTQTPKHLITATGQRVTLRCSPRSGDLSVYWYQQSLDQGLQFLIQYYNGEERAKGNILERFSAQQFPDLHSELNLSSLELGDSALYFCASSVGDISSYEQYFGPGTRLTVT.

The genes are TRBV7-6 and TRBJ2-3, with TRBD2 matching over 9 bases. V gave up 3 bases and J gave up 0 bases; unmatched junction bases: 10. The CDR3 loop spans 18 amino acids. The germline CDR1 and CDR2 sequences are SGHVS and FNYEAQ. CDR3 DNA: TGTGCCAGCAGCTTTGGTCTAGCGGGACCCGCTAGCACAGATACGCAGTATTTT. Its protein product is CASSFGLAGPASTDTQYF.

The chain links TRBV5-1 to TRBJ2-1; 13 positions match TRBD2. The germline gives CDR1 SGHRS, CDR2 YFSETQ. Trimming cost V 4 bases and J 6 bases; bases outside gene matches: 4. The CDR3 is 15 residues long. CDR3 loop: CASSARLAGGNEQFF. The CDR3 bases are TGCGCCAGCAGCGCAAGACTAGCGGGAGGCAATGAGCAGTTCTTC.

V and J are TRBV5-4 and TRBJ2-1; TRBD2 matches at 9 bases. The CDR3 contains 15 residues. The J segment lost 2 bases and the V segment lost 4 bases, leaving 4 bases of the junction unmatched. Germline CDR1 SGHNT, CDR2 YYREEE (reference sequence). In nucleotides, the CDR3 is TGTGCCAGCAGCAAGAGCGGGGGGACCTACAATGAGCAGTTCTTC. This gives the protein CASSKSGGTYNEQFF. The full variable domain, completed using reference TRBV5-4 and TRBJ2-1, is ETGVTQSPTHLIKTRGQQVTLRCSSQSGHNTVSWYQQALGQGPQFIFQYYREEENGRGNFPPRFSGLQFPNYSSELNVNALELDDSALYLCASSKSGGTYNEQFFGPGTRLTVL.

The CDR3 DNA reads as TGTGCCTGGAGTGTTGGGACTAGCGGGGGGAAAGATACGCAGTATTTT. Protein: CAWSVGTSGGKDTQYF. The chain has TRBV30 and TRBJ2-3, with 15 positions matching TRBD2. J lost 5 bases, V lost 0 bases, and 3 bases had no gene match. Germline-derived CDR1 and CDR2 are GTSNPN and SVGIG (reference sequence). CDR3 size: 16 residues.

The chain links TRBV2 to TRBJ2-5; D may be TRBD2 (5 bases). The germline CDR1 and CDR2 sequences are SNHLY and FYNNEI. Trimming removed 4 bases from V and 5 bases from J, with 8 bases in between. The CDR3 sequence is 12 residues long. CDR3 in amino acids: CASSGGSETQYF. The CDR3 nucleotides read TGTGCCAGCAGTGGCGGGTCGGAGACCCAGTACTTC.

The chain links TRBV6-1 to TRBJ1-2; 8 bases line up with TRBD1. Germline assignment: CDR1 MNHNS and CDR2 SASEGT. The CDR3 runs to 18 residues. V was pared by 4 bases and J by 3 bases, with 16 bases of the junction left unmatched. The CDR3 here is CASSGPDRGHGSDYGYTF. Written as DNA, the CDR3 is TGTGCCAGCAGTGGACCCGACAGGGGACACGGCTCTGACTATGGCTACACCTTC.

The chain recombines TRBV5-1 with TRBJ2-3, with 7 nucleotides matching TRBD2. The CDR3 runs 15 residues. Losses at the gene ends were 4 bases for V and 4 bases for J; bases not matched to a gene: 9. Germline V gene lookup returns CDR1 SGHRS and CDR2 YFSETQ. CDR3 sequence (DNA): TGCGCCAGCAGCATACTTAGCGGGCGGGCAGATACGCAGTATTTT. This sequence encodes CASSILSGRADTQYF.